This T cell receptor beta chain was identified in a study of monozygotic twins with cystic fibrosis. For this clone: The antigen is unknown.

Broader study findings: Clonality was generally low (median approximately 0.009), higher in the most severe patients. J usage was most co-twin-similar in 8 of 16 pairs, V in 13.

Sequencing used immunoSEQ multiplex PCR; TCRdb keeps in-frame clones, though not all of them. The data hold approximately 23,000 clones, with around nine tenths observed a single time. The CDR3 is 15 amino acids. Unmatched junction bases numbered 2, after V lost 5 bases and J lost 0 bases. Germline V lookup: CDR1 LNHDA, CDR2 SQIVND (reference sequence). This sequence joins TRBV19 and TRBJ2-2; 8 positions agree with TRBD1. The receptor was derived from a woman aged 25 to 39 with cystic fibrosis. The specimen was blood. CDR3 sequence: CASSPGGANTGELFF. The CDR3 DNA reads as TGTGCCAGTAGTCCAGGGGGCGCGAACACCGGGGAGCTGTTTTTT.